This TCR beta chain was sequenced during a study of T cell responses to AZD1222 COVID-19 vaccine. Study-level results: Increased Spike-specific TCR breadth and depth were observed after two AZD1222 doses.

Note on this clone: Its cognate antigen is unknown.

This CDR3 has 13 residues. Germline V lookup: CDR1 SGHTA, CDR2 FQGNSA. V lost 2 bases, J lost 2 bases, and 6 bases lay in between. Sequencing used immunoSEQ multiplex PCR; TCRdb keeps in-frame clones, though not all of them. The sample contains about 170,000 clones, roughly 89% of which appear only once. The receptor was isolated from an adult who received the AZD1222 COVID-19 vaccine. The chain has TRBV7-2 and TRBJ1-1, with D hard to call. The sequenced sample was peripheral blood, obtained 28 days after the second AZD1222 dose. CDR3 amino acids: CASSLQDNTEAFF. In nucleotides, the CDR3 is TGTGCCAGCAGCTTACAGGACAACACTGAAGCTTTCTTT.